The present T cell receptor (beta chain) was sequenced within a study of spatial heterogeneity in lung cancer. The table lists this clonotype with a few counts. TCRdb called the 5' RACE reads again in MiXCR, with one record for every CDR3 protein. The repertoire holds about 23,000 distinct CDR3 sequences, with more than 9.5% as singletons. V was pared by 6 bases and J by 1 base, with 9 bases of the junction left unmatched. The V gene's germline CDR1 is SQVTM and CDR2 ANQGSEA. The length of the CDR3 is 14 residues. Documented time point: blood at routine non-recurrence follow-up after resection. Here the sequenced sample was PBMCs, taken at follow-up. The rearrangement links TRBV29-1 to TRBJ2-7; 7 nucleotides agree with TRBD1. This receptor was taken from a male donor with early-stage non-small cell lung cancer. The CDR3 sequence: CSVAPGQDSYEQYF. The CDR3 DNA follows: TGCAGCGTGGCCCCCGGACAGGATTCCTACGAGCAGTACTTC.